The present T cell receptor (beta chain) was sequenced within a study of blood T cell repertoires in COVID-19. Study-level information: Italy, Spain and the United States were the sources of the convalescent and acute COVID-19 samples. T cells, B-cell-depleted T cells, or PBMCs provided the cDNA or gDNA that served as material.

How the authors handled the data: Counts of nucleated cells, estimated from reference gene primer amplification, were obtained. Only in-frame clones appear in the TCRdb table, and some are missing; sequencing was by immunoSEQ multiplex PCR. V, J and clone size are those of that table, while D and trimming were read from the DNA. This table has over 150,000 clones, around 89% appearing once. CDR1 is LNHDA, CDR2 SQIVND, per germline (reference sequence). This CDR3 is 13 amino acids long. V was pared by 3 bases and J by 2 bases, with 8 bases between. The chain carries TRBV19 and TRBJ2-7; D might be TRBD2 (5 bases). The sequence was collected from a man aged 45 to 65 who had recovered from COVID-19. The sample consisted of peripheral blood. Here the CDR3 DNA reads TGTGCCAGTAGTATCAGCGGAGCCTACGAGCAGTACTTC. Translated: CASSISGAYEQYF. Supplemented by reference TRBV19 and TRBJ2-7, the full variable domain reads DGGITQSPKYLFRKEGQNVTLSCEQNLNHDAMYWYRQDPGQGLRLIYYSQIVNDFQKGDIAEGYSVSREKKESFPLTVTSAQKNPTAFYLCASSISGAYEQYFGPGTRLTVT.